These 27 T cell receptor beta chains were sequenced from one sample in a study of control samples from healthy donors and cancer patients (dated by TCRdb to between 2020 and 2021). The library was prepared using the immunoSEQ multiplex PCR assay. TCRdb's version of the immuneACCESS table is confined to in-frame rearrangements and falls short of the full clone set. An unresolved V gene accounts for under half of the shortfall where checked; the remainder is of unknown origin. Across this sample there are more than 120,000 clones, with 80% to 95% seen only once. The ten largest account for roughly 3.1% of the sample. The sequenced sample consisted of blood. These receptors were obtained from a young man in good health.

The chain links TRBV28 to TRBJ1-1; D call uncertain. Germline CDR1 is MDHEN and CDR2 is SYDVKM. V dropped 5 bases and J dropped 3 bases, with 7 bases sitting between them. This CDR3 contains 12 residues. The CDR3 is CASSPGYTEAFF. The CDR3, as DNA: TGTGCCAGCAGTCCCGGGTACACTGAAGCTTTCTTT.

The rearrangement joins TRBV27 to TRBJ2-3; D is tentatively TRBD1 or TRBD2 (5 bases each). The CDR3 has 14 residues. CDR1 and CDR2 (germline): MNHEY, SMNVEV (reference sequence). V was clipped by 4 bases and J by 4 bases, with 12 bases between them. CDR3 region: CASSYFVGADTQYF. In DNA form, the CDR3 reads TGTGCCAGCAGTTATTTTGTGGGGGCAGATACGCAGTATTTT.

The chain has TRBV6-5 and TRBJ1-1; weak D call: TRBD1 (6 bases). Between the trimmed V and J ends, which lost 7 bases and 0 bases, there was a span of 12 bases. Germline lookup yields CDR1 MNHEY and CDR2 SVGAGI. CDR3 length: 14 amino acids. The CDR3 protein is CASKLGQMNTEAFF. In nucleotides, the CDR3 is TGTGCCAGCAAACTCGGACAGATGAACACTGAAGCTTTCTTT.

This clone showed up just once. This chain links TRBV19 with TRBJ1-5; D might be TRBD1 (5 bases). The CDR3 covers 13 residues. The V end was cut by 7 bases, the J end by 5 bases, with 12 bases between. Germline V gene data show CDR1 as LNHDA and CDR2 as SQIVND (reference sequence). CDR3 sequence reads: CASTPGDYQPQHF. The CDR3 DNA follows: TGTGCCAGTACTCCGGGGGATTATCAGCCCCAGCATTTT.

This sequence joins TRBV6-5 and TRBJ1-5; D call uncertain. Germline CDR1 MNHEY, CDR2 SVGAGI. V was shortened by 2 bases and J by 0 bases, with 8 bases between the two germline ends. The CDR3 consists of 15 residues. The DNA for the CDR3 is TGTGCCAGCAGTTACCGGGAAGATAGCAATCAGCCCCAGCATTTT. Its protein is CASSYREDSNQPQHF.

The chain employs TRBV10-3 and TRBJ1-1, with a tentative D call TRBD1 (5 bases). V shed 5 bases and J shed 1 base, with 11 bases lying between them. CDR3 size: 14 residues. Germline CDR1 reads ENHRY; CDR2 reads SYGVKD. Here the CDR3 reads CAISPEGANTEAFF. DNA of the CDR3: TGTGCCATCAGTCCAGAAGGGGCGAACACTGAAGCTTTCTTT.

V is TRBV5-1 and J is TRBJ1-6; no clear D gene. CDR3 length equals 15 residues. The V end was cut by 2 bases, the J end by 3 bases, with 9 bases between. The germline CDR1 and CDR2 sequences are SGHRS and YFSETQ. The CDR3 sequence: CASSLTGDYNSPLHF. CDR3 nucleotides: TGCGCCAGCAGCTTAACGGGCGACTATAATTCACCCCTCCACTTT.

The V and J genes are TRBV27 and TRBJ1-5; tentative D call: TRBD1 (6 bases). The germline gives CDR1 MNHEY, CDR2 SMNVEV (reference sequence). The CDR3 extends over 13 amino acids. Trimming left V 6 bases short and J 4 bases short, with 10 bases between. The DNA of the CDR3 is TGTGCCAGCAGCCTAGGACAGAATCAGCCCCAGCATTTT. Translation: CASSLGQNQPQHF.

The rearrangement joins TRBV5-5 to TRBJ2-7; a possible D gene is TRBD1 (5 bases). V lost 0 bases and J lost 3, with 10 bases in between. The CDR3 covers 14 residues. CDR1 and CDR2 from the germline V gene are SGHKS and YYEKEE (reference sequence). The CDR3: CASSLAQGDYEQYF. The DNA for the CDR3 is TGTGCCAGCAGCTTGGCTCAGGGTGACTACGAGCAGTACTTC.

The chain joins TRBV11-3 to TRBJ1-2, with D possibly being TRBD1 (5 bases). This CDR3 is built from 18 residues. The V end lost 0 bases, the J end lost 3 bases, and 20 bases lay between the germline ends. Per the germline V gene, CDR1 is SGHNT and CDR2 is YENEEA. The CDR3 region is CASSLDLLRGASYYGYTF. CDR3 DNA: TGTGCCAGCAGCTTAGATCTCTTACGCGGGGCCTCCTACTATGGCTACACCTTC.

In nucleotides, the CDR3 is TGTGCCAGCAGTTTCCAGGGACTTTATAATTCACCCCTCCACTTT. Its protein product is CASSFQGLYNSPLHF. The V gene is TRBV27, the J gene TRBJ1-6, with D maybe TRBD1 (5 bases). V was trimmed by 3 bases and J by 4 bases, leaving 10 bases between them. This CDR3 contains 15 residues. Germline assignment: CDR1 MNHEY and CDR2 SMNVEV (reference sequence).

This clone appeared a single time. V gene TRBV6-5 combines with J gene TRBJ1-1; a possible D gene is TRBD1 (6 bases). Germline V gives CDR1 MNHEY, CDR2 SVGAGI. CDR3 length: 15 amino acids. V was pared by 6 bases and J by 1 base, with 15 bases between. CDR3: CASRSDRMKNTEAFF. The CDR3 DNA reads TGTGCCAGCAGGTCTGACAGGATGAAGAACACTGAAGCTTTCTTT.

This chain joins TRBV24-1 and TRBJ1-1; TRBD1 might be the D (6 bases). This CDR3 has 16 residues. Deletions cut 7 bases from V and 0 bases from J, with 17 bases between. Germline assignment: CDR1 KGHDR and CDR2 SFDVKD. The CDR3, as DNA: TGTGCCACCAGAACCCCCGGGGGCGATCTGAACACTGAAGCTTTCTTT. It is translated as CATRTPGGDLNTEAFF.

CDR3 sequence: CASNPTASFSYNEQFF. The CDR3 coding sequence is TGTGCCAGCAACCCGACAGCCTCGTTCTCCTACAATGAGCAGTTCTTC. V usage is TRBV27 and J usage is TRBJ2-1; D is perhaps TRBD1 (5 bases). V was shortened by 7 bases and J by 0 bases, with 16 bases between the two germline ends. The germline V gene has CDR1 MNHEY and CDR2 SMNVEV (reference sequence). This CDR3 spans 16 amino acids.

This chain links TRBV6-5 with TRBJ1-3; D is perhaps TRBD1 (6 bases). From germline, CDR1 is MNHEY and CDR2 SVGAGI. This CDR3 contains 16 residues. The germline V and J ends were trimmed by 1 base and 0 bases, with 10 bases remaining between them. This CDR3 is CASSYFRGSSGNTIYF. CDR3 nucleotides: TGTGCCAGCAGTTACTTCAGGGGCAGCTCTGGAAACACCATATATTTT.

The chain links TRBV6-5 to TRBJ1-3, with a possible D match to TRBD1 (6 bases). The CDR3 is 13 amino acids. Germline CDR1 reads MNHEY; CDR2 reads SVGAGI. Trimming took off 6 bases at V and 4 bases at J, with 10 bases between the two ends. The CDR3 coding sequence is TGTGCCAGCAGCGGGACACCCGGAAACACCATATATTTT. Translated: CASSGTPGNTIYF.

This CDR3 reads CASSLQGFGELFF. CDR3 in DNA: TGCGCCAGCAGCCTACAGGGGTTCGGGGAGCTGTTTTTT. This sequence joins TRBV5-1 and TRBJ2-2; TRBD1 aligns across 7 bases. Trimming took 4 bases from V and 7 from J; bases not matched to a gene: 4. Germline V CDR1 and CDR2: SGHRS, YFSETQ. This CDR3 contains 13 residues.

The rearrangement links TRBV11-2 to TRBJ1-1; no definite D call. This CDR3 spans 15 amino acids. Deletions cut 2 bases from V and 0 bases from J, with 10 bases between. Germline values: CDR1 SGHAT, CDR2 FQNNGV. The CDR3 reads CASSLIGNLNTEAFF. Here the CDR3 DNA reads TGTGCCAGCAGCTTAATAGGGAACCTGAACACTGAAGCTTTCTTT. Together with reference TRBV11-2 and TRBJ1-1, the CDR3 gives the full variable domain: EAGVAQSPRYKIIEKRQSVAFWCNPISGHATLYWYQQILGQGPKLLIQFQNNGVVDDSQLPKDRFSAERLKGVDSTLKIQPAKLEDSAVYLCASSLIGNLNTEAFFGQGTRLTVV.

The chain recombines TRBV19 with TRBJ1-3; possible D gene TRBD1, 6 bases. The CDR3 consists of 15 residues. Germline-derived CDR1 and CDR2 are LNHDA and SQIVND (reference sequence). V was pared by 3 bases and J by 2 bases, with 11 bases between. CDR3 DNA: TGTGCCAGTAGTATTAACAGGGAAGCTGGAAACACCATATATTTT. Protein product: CASSINREAGNTIYF.

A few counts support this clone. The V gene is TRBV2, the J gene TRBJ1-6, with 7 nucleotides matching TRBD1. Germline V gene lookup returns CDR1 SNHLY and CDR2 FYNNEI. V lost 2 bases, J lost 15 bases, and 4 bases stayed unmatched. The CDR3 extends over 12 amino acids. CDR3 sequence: CASSETGQHLHF. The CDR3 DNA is TGTGCCAGCAGTGAAACGGGACAGCACCTCCACTTT.

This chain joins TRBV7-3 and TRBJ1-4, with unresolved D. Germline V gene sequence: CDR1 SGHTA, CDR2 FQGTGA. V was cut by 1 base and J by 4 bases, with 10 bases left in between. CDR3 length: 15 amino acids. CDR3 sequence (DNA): TGTGCCAGCAGCTTAAGGGCGGGGTTTAATGAAAAACTGTTTTTT. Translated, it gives CASSLRAGFNEKLFF.

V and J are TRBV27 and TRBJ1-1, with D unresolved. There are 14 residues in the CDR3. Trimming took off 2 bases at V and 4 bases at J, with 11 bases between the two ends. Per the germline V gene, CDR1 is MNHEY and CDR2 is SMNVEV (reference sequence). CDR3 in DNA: TGTGCCAGCAGTTTAACCCCAGGTAGCACTGAAGCTTTCTTT. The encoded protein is CASSLTPGSTEAFF.

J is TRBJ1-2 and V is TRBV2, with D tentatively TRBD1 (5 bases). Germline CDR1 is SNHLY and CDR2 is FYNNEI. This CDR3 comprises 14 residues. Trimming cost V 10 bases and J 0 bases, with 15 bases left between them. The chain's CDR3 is CATQGQGSNYGYTF. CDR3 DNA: TGTGCCACTCAAGGGCAGGGTTCTAACTATGGCTACACCTTC.

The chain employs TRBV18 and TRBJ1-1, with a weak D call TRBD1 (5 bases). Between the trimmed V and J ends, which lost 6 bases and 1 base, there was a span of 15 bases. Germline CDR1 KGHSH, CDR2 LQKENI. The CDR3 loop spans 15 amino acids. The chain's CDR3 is CASSIGAGGNTEAFF. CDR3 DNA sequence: TGTGCCAGCTCGATTGGGGCTGGGGGGAACACTGAAGCTTTCTTT.

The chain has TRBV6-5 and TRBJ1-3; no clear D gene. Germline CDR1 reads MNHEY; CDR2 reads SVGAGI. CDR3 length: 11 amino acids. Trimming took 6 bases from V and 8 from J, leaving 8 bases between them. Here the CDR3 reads CASSSKDTIYF. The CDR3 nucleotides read TGTGCCAGCAGCTCTAAAGACACCATATATTTT.

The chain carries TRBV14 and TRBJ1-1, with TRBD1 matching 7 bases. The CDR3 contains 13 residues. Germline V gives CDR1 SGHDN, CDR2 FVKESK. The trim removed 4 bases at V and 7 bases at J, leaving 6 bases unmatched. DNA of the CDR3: TGTGCCAGCAGCCCCCAGGGGGGGGTTGAAGCTTTCTTT. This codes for CASSPQGGVEAFF. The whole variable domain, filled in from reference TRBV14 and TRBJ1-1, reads EAGVTQFPSHSVIEKGQTVTLRCDPISGHDNLYWYRRVMGKEIKFLLHFVKESKQDESGMPNNRFLAERTGGTYSTLKVQPAELEDSGVYFCASSPQGGVEAFFGQGTRLTVV.

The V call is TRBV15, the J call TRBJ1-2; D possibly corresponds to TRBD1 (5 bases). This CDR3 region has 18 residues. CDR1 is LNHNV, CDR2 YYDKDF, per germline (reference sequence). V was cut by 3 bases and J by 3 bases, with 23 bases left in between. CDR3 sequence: CATSSEILRGDYDYGYTF. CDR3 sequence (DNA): TGTGCCACCAGCAGTGAAATATTACGGGGGGACTACGACTATGGCTACACCTTC.